This entry is about one TCR beta chain. The CDR3 extends over 14 amino acids. Trimming took off 5 bases at V and 1 base at J, with 11 bases between the two ends. The germline CDR1 and CDR2 sequences are MNHEY and SMNVEV (reference sequence). This record comes from a study of cytomegalovirus exposure and HLA in healthy donors. 60 Vbeta and 13 Jbeta primers were used in PCR. This table comes from immunoSEQ multiplex PCR, and its TCRdb copy is limited to in-frame clones, with some not included. The table lists some 180,000 clones, about three quarters of them singletons, with roughly 3.6% in the top ten.

This TCR was sampled from a woman aged 55-70 years in good health and CMV-seropositive. The sample taken for sequencing was PBMCs. V usage is TRBV27 and J usage is TRBJ2-5, with D perhaps TRBD1 (6 bases). The CDR3 sequence is CASSPLDSQETQYF. The CDR3, as DNA: TGTGCCAGCAGTCCCCTGGACAGCCAAGAGACCCAGTACTTC.